The entry that follows covers one TCR beta chain sequence. Antigen unknown. A much larger clone sits a single nucleotide away, making a read error possible. These data belong to a study of blood T cells in healthy people across ages. Overall study findings and caveats: More naive CD4+ cells and higher diversity were found in long-lived than in aged donors. Donor CMV status, an unknown factor, possibly confounded changes in expanded clonotypes.

Trimming removed 4 bases from V and 6 bases from J, with 13 bases in between. There are 14 residues in the CDR3. Primers used in a second PCR of about 6 to 11 cycles were a sample-barcoded 5' primer and a J-beta primer mix. One entry per CDR3 protein results from TCRdb running MiXCR on the 5' RACE reads. The table shows more than 900,000 distinct CDR3 sequences, with under 35% occurring only once. This same sample was also part of a study on T cells of mothers and their children. That work contributes: A few mothers and their six children, all healthy Caucasians, donated.

The chain has TRBV12-3 or TRBV12-4 and TRBJ2-1; D possibly uses TRBD1 or TRBD2 (6 bases each). The sequencing sample was made of blood. The clonotype was recovered from a woman aged 40 to 50 in good health. As DNA, the CDR3 is TGTGCCAGCAGTTCTCCCCGGGGGCGCAATGAGCAGTTCTTC. Amino acid sequence: CASSSPRGRNEQFF.